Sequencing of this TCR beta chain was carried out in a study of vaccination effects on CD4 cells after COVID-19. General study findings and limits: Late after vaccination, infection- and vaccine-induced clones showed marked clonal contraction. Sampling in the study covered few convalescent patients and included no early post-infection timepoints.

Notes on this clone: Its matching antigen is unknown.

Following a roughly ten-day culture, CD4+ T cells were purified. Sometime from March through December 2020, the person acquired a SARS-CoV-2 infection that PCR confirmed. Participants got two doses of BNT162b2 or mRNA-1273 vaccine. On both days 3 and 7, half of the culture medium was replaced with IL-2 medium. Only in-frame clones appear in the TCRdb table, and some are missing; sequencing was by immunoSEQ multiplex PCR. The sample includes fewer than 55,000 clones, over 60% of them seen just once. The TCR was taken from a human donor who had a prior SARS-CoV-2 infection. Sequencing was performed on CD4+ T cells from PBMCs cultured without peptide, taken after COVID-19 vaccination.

CDR3 sequence (DNA): TGCGCCAGCAGCCGCAAGGAATTGACAGGAGGCTCCTATAATTCACCCCTCCACTTT. It codes for CASSRKELTGGSYNSPLHF. The gene calls are TRBV4-1 and TRBJ1-6; maybe TRBD1 (6 bases). The germline V gene encodes CDR1 MGHRA and CDR2 YSYEKL. The CDR3 contains 19 residues. Trimming shortened V by 4 bases and J by 0 bases, and 19 bases separated the two germline ends.